This TCR beta chain was captured by sequencing in a study of technical replicates of blood from a few donors (dated by TCRdb to between 2016 and 2019). The library came from the immunoSEQ multiplex PCR assay. Not all clones reach the TCRdb copy of this immuneACCESS table, which keeps in-frame sequences only. Checked studies attribute under half of the gap to unresolved V genes and leave the rest unexplained. The sample data list around 85,000 clones, and roughly 94% of these were observed just once. The top ten hold approximately 0.25% of the sample. Comment on this clone: Its binding antigen is unknown. Base qualities are missing; no much larger clone stands one base away.

From the germline V gene (reference sequence), CDR1 is LNHDA and CDR2 is SQIVND. V is shortened by 1 base, J by 3 bases, and the region joining them spans 10 bases. The CDR3 contains 14 residues, cysteine and phenylalanine counted. Only the CDR3 DNA stays, 42 bases, in frame from base 1. Sequencing was performed on T cells isolated from PBMCs. The sequence is built from TRBV19 and TRBJ2-7; TRBD1 is a possible D gene, resting on 6 matching bases. This TCR was sampled from a human donor in good health. The nucleotides are TGTGCCAGTAGTATAGGCGGCAGGGGCTACGAGCAGTACTTC. Translated, it reads CASSIGGRGYEQYF.